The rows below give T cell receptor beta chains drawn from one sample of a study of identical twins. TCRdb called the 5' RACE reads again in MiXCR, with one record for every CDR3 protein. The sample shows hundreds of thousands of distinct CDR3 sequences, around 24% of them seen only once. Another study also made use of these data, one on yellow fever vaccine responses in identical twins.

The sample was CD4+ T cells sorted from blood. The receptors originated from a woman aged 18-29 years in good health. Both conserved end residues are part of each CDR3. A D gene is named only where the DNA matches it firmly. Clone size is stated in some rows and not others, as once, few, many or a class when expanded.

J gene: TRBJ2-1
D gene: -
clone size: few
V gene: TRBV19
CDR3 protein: CASSPRLPYNEQFF
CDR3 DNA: TGTGCCAGTAGTCCCCGACTGCCTTACAATGAGCAGTTCTTC

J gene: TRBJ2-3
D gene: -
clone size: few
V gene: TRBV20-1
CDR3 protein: CSARDGGGRSDTQYF
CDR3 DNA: TGCAGTGCTAGAGATGGGGGGGGCAGGTCAGATACGCAGTATTTT

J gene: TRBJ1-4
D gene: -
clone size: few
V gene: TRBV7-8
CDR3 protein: CASSLEGGRRYNEKLFF
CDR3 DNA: TGTGCCAGCAGCTTAGAAGGGGGGCGGCGGTATAATGAAAAACTGTTTTTT

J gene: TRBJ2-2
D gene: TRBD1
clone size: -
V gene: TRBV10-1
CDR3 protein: CASTGTGRIGELFF
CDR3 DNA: TGCGCCAGCACCGGGACAGGGCGTATCGGGGAGCTGTTTTTT

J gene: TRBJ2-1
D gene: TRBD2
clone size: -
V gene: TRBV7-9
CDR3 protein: CASSGLASSYNEQFF
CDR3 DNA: TGTGCCAGCAGCGGACTAGCCTCATCCTACAATGAGCAGTTCTTC

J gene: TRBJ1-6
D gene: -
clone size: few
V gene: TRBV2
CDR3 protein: CASSERWRVSPLHF
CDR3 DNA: TGTGCCAGCAGTGAGAGGTGGAGAGTTTCACCCCTCCACTTT

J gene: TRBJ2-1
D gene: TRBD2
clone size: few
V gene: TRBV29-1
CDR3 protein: CSVEVSGSGRANEQFF
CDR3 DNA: TGCAGCGTTGAGGTTTCGGGTAGCGGGAGGGCCAATGAGCAGTTCTTC

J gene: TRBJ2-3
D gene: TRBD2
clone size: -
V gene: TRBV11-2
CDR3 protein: CASSLMASGNTDTQYF
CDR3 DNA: TGTGCCAGCAGCTTAATGGCTAGCGGGAACACAGATACGCAGTATTTT

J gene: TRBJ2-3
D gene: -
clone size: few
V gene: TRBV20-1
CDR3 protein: CSARDPTSAGTDTQYF
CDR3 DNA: TGCAGTGCTAGAGATCCCACTAGTGCGGGGACAGATACGCAGTATTTT

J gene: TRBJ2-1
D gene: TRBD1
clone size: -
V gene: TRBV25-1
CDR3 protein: CASSAGGAGFLNEQFF
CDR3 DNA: TGTGCCAGCAGCGCAGGGGGCGCCGGTTTTCTCAATGAGCAGTTCTTC

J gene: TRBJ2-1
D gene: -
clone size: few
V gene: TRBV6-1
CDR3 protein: CASSRTGWGLYNEQFF
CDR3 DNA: TGTGCCAGCAGTCGGACAGGGTGGGGACTATACAATGAGCAGTTCTTC

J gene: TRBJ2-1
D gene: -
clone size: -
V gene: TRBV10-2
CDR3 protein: CASSELEGNNEQFF
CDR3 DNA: TGCGCCAGCAGTGAGCTTGAGGGTAACAATGAGCAGTTCTTC

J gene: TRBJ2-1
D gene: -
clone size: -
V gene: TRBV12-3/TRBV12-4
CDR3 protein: CAARGNRDNEQFF
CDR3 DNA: TGTGCCGCCAGGGGTAATCGGGACAATGAGCAGTTCTTC

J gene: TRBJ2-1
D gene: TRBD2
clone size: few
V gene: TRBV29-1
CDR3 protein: CSVEIRTSGYNEQFF
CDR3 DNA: TGCAGCGTTGAGATCCGGACTAGCGGTTACAATGAGCAGTTCTTC

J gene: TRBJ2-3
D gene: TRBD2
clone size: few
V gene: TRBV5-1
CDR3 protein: CASSSSPISGVTDTQYF
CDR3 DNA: TGCGCCAGCAGCTCGTCCCCTATTAGCGGGGTCACAGATACGCAGTATTTT

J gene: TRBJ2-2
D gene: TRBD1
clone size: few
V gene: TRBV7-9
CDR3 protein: CASSLWAGGDTGELFF
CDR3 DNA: TGTGCCAGCAGCTTATGGGCAGGGGGCGACACCGGGGAGCTGTTTTTT

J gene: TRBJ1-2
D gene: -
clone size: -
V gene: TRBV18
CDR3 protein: CASSPQDYANYGYTF
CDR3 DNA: TGTGCCAGCTCACCACAGGATTACGCTAACTATGGCTACACCTTC

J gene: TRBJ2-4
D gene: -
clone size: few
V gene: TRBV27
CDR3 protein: CASSLIGDVKNIQYF
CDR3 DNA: TGTGCCAGCAGTTTGATAGGGGATGTCAAAAACATTCAGTACTTC

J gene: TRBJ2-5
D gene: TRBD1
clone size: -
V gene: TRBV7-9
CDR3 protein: CASSTGTGGQETQYF
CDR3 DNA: TGTGCCAGCAGCACCGGGACAGGGGGCCAAGAGACCCAGTACTTC

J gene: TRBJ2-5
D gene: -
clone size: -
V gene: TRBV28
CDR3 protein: CASGRVGQKTQYF
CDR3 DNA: TGTGCCAGCGGCAGAGTGGGGCAGAAGACCCAGTACTTC

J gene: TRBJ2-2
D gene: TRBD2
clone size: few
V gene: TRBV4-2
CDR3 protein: CASSQDGLAGGTGELFF
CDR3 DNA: TGTGCCAGCAGCCAAGACGGACTAGCGGGGGGCACCGGGGAGCTGTTTTTT

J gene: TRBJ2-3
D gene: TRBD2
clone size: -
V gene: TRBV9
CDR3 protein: CASSSTSGTDTQYF
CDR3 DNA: TGTGCCAGCAGCTCCACTAGCGGCACAGATACGCAGTATTTT

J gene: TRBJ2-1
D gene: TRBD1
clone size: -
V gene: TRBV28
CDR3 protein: CASSLLTSGTGFNEQFF
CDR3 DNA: TGTGCCAGCAGTTTATTAACCTCGGGGACAGGGTTCAATGAGCAGTTCTTC

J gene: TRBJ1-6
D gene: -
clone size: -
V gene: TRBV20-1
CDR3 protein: CSARSQGVGSPLHF
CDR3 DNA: TGCAGTGCTAGGTCCCAGGGTGTTGGTTCACCCCTCCACTTT

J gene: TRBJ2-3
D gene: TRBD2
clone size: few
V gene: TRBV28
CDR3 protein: CAISTGGVPDTQYF
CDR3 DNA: TGTGCCATATCTACGGGAGGGGTTCCAGATACGCAGTATTTT

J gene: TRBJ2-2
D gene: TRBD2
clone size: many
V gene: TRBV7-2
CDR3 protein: CASSSPKGLAGLYTGELFF
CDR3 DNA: TGTGCCAGCAGCTCACCTAAGGGACTAGCGGGACTTTACACCGGGGAGCTGTTTTTT

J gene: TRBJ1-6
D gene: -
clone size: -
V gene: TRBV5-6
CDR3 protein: CASSLGGPNSPLHF
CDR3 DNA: TGTGCCAGCAGCTTGGGCGGACCTAATTCACCCCTCCACTTT

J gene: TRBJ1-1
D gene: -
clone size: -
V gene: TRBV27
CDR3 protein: CASSLSRLQNTEAFF
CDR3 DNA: TGTGCCAGCAGTTTATCTCGGTTGCAGAACACTGAAGCTTTCTTT

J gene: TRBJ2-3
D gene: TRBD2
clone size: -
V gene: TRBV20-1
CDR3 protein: CSARRLAEVTDTQYF
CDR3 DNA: TGCAGTGCTAGACGACTAGCGGAGGTCACAGATACGCAGTATTTT

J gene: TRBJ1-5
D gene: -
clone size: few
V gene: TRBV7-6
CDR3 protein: CASSIGLDQPQHF
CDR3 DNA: TGTGCCAGCAGCATCGGACTAGACCAGCCCCAGCATTTT

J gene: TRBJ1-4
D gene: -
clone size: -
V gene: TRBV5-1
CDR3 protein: CASSFQGDEKLFF
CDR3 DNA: TGCGCCAGCAGCTTTCAAGGAGATGAAAAACTGTTTTTT

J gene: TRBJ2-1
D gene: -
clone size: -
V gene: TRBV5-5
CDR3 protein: CASTGNSYNEQFF
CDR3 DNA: TGTGCCAGTACTGGGAACTCCTACAATGAGCAGTTCTTC

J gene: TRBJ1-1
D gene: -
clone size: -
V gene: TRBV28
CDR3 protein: CASSLKLPKAFF
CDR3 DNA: TGTGCCAGCAGTTTAAAGCTGCCTAAAGCTTTCTTT

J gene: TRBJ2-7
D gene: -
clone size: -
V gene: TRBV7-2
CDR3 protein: CASSLESGKVDEQYF
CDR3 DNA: TGTGCCAGCAGCTTAGAATCTGGGAAGGTAGACGAGCAGTACTTC

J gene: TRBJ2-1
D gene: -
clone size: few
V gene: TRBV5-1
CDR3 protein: CASSLGAGHNEQFF
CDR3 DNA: TGCGCCAGCAGCTTGGGAGCTGGACACAATGAGCAGTTCTTC

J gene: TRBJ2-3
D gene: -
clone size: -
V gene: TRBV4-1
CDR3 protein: CASSQELGVLATPHTDTQYF
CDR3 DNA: TGCGCCAGCAGCCAAGAATTAGGGGTGCTAGCGACCCCCCACACAGATACGCAGTATTTT

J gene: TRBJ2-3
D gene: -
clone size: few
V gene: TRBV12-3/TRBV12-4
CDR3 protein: CASRGRAEDTQYF
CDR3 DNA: TGTGCCAGCAGGGGGCGAGCAGAAGATACGCAGTATTTT

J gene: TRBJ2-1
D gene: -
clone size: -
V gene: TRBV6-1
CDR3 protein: CASSLLSTGENEQFF
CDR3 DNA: TGTGCCAGCAGCCTCCTCTCGACGGGGGAAAATGAGCAGTTCTTC

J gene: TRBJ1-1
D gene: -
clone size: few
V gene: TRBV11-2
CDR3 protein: CASSLVVGQHTEAFF
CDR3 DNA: TGTGCCAGCAGCTTAGTGGTTGGACAGCACACTGAAGCTTTCTTT

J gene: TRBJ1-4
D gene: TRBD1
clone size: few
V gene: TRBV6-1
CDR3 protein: CASSRGQDNEKLFF
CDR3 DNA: TGTGCCAGCAGCCGAGGACAGGATAATGAAAAACTGTTTTTT

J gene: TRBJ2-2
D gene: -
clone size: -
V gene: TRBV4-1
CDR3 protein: CASSQEVLGTPSAGELFF
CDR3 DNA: TGCGCCAGCAGCCAAGAAGTGCTCGGGACACCATCGGCCGGGGAGCTGTTTTTT

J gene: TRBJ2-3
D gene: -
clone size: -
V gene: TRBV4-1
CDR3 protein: CASSQDWTTSTDTQYF
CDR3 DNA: TGCGCCAGCAGCCAAGATTGGACTACTAGCACAGATACGCAGTATTTT

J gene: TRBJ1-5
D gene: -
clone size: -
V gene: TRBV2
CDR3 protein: CASSEAFGGPSNQPQHF
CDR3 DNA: TGTGCCAGCAGTGAAGCTTTTGGGGGGCCGAGCAATCAGCCCCAGCATTTT

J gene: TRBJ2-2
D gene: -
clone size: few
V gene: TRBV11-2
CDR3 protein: CASSFMSVYTGELFF
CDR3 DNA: TGTGCCAGCAGCTTCATGTCTGTGTACACCGGGGAGCTGTTTTTT

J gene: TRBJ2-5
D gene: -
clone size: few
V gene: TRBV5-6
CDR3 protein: CASSFAGRIQETQYF
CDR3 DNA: TGTGCCAGCAGCTTTGCAGGGAGAATCCAAGAGACCCAGTACTTC

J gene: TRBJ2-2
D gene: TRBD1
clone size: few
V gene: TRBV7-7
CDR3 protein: CASSPGQGFGELFF
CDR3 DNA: TGTGCCAGCAGCCCAGGACAGGGGTTCGGGGAGCTGTTTTTT

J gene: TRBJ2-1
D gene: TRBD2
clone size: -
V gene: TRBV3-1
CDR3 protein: CASTRKGTTYNEQFF
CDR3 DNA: TGTGCCAGCACCAGGAAGGGGACTACTTACAATGAGCAGTTCTTC

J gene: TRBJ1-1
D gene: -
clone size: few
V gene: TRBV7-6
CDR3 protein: CASSLGGWNTEAFF
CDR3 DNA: TGTGCCAGCAGCTTAGGGGGCTGGAACACTGAAGCTTTCTTT

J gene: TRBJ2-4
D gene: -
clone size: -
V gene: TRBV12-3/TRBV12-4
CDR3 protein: CASSSAGKVNIQYF
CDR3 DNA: TGTGCCAGCAGTTCGGCAGGGAAAGTAAACATTCAGTACTTC

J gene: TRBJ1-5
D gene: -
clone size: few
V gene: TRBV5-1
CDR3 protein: CASSTGEGNQPQHF
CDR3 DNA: TGCGCCAGCAGCACCGGGGAAGGCAATCAGCCCCAGCATTTT

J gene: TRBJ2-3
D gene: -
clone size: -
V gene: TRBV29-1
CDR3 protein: CSVAISDTQYF
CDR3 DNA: TGCAGCGTTGCCATTTCGGATACGCAGTATTTT

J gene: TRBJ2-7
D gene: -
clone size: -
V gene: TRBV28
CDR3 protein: CASSLSGTRSYEQYF
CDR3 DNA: TGTGCCAGCAGTTTATCAGGGACGAGGTCCTACGAGCAGTACTTC

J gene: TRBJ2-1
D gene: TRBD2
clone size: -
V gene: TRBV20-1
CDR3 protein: CSASPTSGGEFNEQFF
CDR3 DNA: TGCAGTGCTAGTCCGACTAGCGGGGGAGAATTCAATGAGCAGTTCTTC

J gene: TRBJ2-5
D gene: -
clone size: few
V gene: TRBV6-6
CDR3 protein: CASKGYSQETQYF
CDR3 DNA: TGTGCCAGCAAGGGCTACTCACAAGAGACCCAGTACTTC

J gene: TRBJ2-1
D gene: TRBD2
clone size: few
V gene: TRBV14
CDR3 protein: CASSQRPGGEQFF
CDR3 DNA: TGTGCCAGCAGCCAACGACCGGGGGGTGAGCAGTTCTTC